Shown below are 20 T cell receptor beta chains from a single sample sequenced in a study of cytomegalovirus exposure and HLA in healthy donors. 60 Vbeta and 13 Jbeta primers were used in PCR. Libraries were prepared by immunoSEQ multiplex PCR; TCRdb keeps only in-frame clonotypes and omits some of them. This sample has approximately 150,000 clones, with around 77% found just once. Material: PBMCs. The receptors come from a man aged 55 to 70 in good health and CMV-seronegative.

This chain uses TRBV30 with TRBJ2-2, with 13 bases fitting TRBD2. CDR3 length: 16 residues. Germline loops: CDR1 GTSNPN, CDR2 SVGIG (reference sequence). Trimming cost V 1 base and J 4 bases; bases outside gene matches: 3. CDR3 coding DNA: TGTGCCTGGAGTGGGACTAGCGGGGGAGGCACCGGGGAGCTGTTTTTT. Translation: CAWSGTSGGGTGELFF.

The chain couples TRBV18 to TRBJ1-5; the match to TRBD1 covers 8 bases. The CDR3 is made up of 15 amino acids. Trimming cost V 3 bases and J 7 bases; bases outside gene matches: 8. Germline loops: CDR1 KGHSH, CDR2 LQKENI. In nucleotides, the CDR3 is TGTGCCAGCTCACCCAGGACAGGGTTTTTGCAGCCCCAGCATTTT. It translates to CASSPRTGFLQPQHF.

V gene TRBV4-1 combines with J gene TRBJ1-1; D perhaps matches TRBD1 (6 bases). Germline loops: CDR1 MGHRA, CDR2 YSYEKL. The CDR3 is made up of 17 amino acids. V was trimmed by 3 bases and J by 4 bases, leaving 21 bases between them. The CDR3 region is CASSQRSGQPSGTEAFF. The CDR3 nucleotides are TGCGCCAGCAGCCAGAGGTCGGGACAACCTAGTGGCACTGAAGCTTTCTTT.

The rearrangement joins TRBV28 to TRBJ2-2; tentative D call: TRBD1 (6 bases). V gave up 3 bases and J gave up 4 bases, with 15 bases separating them. The CDR3 loop spans 16 amino acids. Germline CDR1 is MDHEN and CDR2 is SYDVKM. CDR3 sequence: CASSLVQGIGTGELFF. The CDR3 DNA follows: TGTGCCAGCAGTTTGGTACAGGGCATCGGCACCGGGGAGCTGTTTTTT. Drawing the rest from reference TRBV28 and TRBJ2-2, the complete variable domain is DVKVTQSSRYLVKRTGEKVFLECVQDMDHENMFWYRQDPGLGLRLIYFSYDVKMKEKGDIPEGYSVSREKKERFSLILESASTNQTSMYLCASSLVQGIGTGELFFGEGSRLTVL.

The genes are TRBV28 and TRBJ2-7, with 10 bases that match TRBD2. The CDR3 sequence is 16 residues long. V lost 1 base to trimming and J lost 6 bases; unmatched junction nucleotides: 9. CDR1 is MDHEN, CDR2 SYDVKM, per germline. The CDR3 is CASSLSSGGAKREQYF. Written as DNA, the CDR3 is TGTGCCAGCAGTTTATCCAGCGGGGGGGCTAAACGCGAGCAGTACTTC.

The table lists this clone with a few counts. The chain carries TRBV28 and TRBJ2-7; a weak D match, TRBD1 (6 bases). Germline V gene data show CDR1 as MDHEN and CDR2 as SYDVKM. The V end lost 5 bases, the J end lost 2 bases, and 13 bases lay between the germline ends. This CDR3 is 14 amino acids long. The CDR3, as DNA: TGTGCCAGCAGTACAGGACAGCCACCCTACGAGCAGTACTTC. It specifies CASSTGQPPYEQYF.

The chain recombines TRBV29-1 with TRBJ1-5; TRBD1 matches 11 bases. The V gene's germline CDR1 is SQVTM and CDR2 ANQGSEA. The CDR3 has 13 residues. J gave up 6 bases and V 4 bases, and 2 bases lay outside the gene matches. The CDR3 sequence is CSVGTGGGQPQHF. The DNA for the CDR3 is TGCAGCGTTGGGACAGGGGGCGGTCAGCCCCAGCATTTT.

The chain joins TRBV5-1 to TRBJ2-1; 13 positions match TRBD2. Per the germline V gene, CDR1 is SGHRS and CDR2 is YFSETQ. The CDR3 is 17 residues long. The V gene end was trimmed by 0 bases and the J gene end by 10 bases; junction bases not matched to a gene: 10. The CDR3 here is CASSLGLAGGSPLEQFF. The CDR3 DNA reads as TGCGCCAGCAGCTTGGGACTAGCGGGAGGATCTCCCCTAGAGCAGTTCTTC.

The V call is TRBV4-2, the J call TRBJ2-5; D is unresolved. Germline V CDR1 and CDR2: LGHNA, YNFKEQ. The CDR3 sequence is 14 residues long. With 1 base removed from V and 2 bases from J, the gap between germline ends came to 8 bases. The DNA of the CDR3 is TGTGCCAGCAGCCAAGTGACGGAGCAAGAGACCCAGTACTTC. This codes for CASSQVTEQETQYF.

In nucleotides, the CDR3 is TGCGCCAGCAGCCAAGGTTTCCGGACAGAAAACATTCAGTACTTC. It is translated as CASSQGFRTENIQYF. The chain recombines TRBV4-3 with TRBJ2-4, with D perhaps TRBD1 (6 bases). The germline V gene encodes CDR1 LGHNA and CDR2 YSLEER. This CDR3 has 15 residues. Trimming cost V 1 base and J 5 bases, with 12 bases left between them.

This rearrangement joins TRBV11-2 to TRBJ2-2, with D tentatively TRBD1 (6 bases). From germline, CDR1 is SGHAT and CDR2 FQNNGV. Trimming took 6 bases from V and 7 from J, leaving 18 bases between them. The CDR3 sequence is 15 residues long. Here the CDR3 reads CASSARNRAGGELFF. The CDR3 DNA follows: TGTGCCAGCAGTGCGAGAAACAGGGCCGGCGGGGAGCTGTTTTTT.

DNA for the CDR3: TGTGCCATCAGAGGGGACAGGGGGCGTGAGACCCAGTACTTC. It encodes CAIRGDRGRETQYF. The V gene is TRBV10-3, the J gene TRBJ2-5; 12 bases are a match to TRBD1. The germline V gene has CDR1 ENHRY and CDR2 SYGVKD. Trimming removed 6 bases from V and 5 bases from J; junction bases left unmatched: 4. The CDR3 totals 14 residues.

This chain uses TRBV7-7 with TRBJ2-2; 10 nucleotides line up with TRBD1. The CDR3 extends over 15 amino acids. The V gene's germline CDR1 is SSHAT and CDR2 FNYEAQ (reference sequence). Trimming at V came to 5 bases and at J to 4 bases, leaving 4 bases not matched to a gene. DNA of the CDR3: TGTGCCAGCAGCAAGGGACAGGGGAGCACCGGGGAGCTGTTTTTT. This encodes CASSKGQGSTGELFF.

This clone was detected only a few times. The V and J genes are TRBV28 and TRBJ2-7, with D perhaps matching TRBD1 (6 bases). V was clipped by 1 base and J by 5 bases, with 15 bases between them. The CDR3 contains 15 residues. Per germline, CDR1 MDHEN and CDR2 SYDVKM. CDR3 nucleotide sequence: TGTGCCAGCAGTTTATTAGCAGGGGCCCTCCACGAGCAGTACTTC. Translation: CASSLLAGALHEQYF.

The chain uses TRBV27 and TRBJ2-3, with TRBD2 identical over 7 bases. The CDR3 runs to 13 residues. The germline gives CDR1 MNHEY, CDR2 SMNVEV (reference sequence). With V trimmed by 3 bases and J by 6 bases, 3 bases remained unmatched. CDR3 nucleotides: TGTGCCAGCAGTTTCAGGGAGGGGGATACGCAGTATTTT. It yields the protein CASSFREGDTQYF.

The V gene is TRBV5-1, the J gene TRBJ1-1, with TRBD1 matching over 8 bases. The CDR3 consists of 14 residues. Trimming cost V 4 bases and J 2 bases; bases outside gene matches: 4. Germline CDR1 is SGHRS and CDR2 is YFSETQ. CDR3 DNA sequence: TGCGCCAGCAGCGACGGACAGGGAAACACTGAAGCTTTCTTT. Translating gives CASSDGQGNTEAFF.

This chain connects TRBV28 to TRBJ1-5; D unresolved. Trimming removed 1 base at V and 6 bases at J, with 7 bases between. CDR1 is MDHEN and CDR2 is SYDVKM in the germline V gene. This CDR3 has 13 amino acids. The CDR3 DNA reads as TGTGCCAGCAGTTTATCTCGCGGTCAGCCCCAGCATTTT. As protein: CASSLSRGQPQHF.

The rearrangement uses TRBV19 and TRBJ2-7, with D perhaps matching TRBD2 (6 bases). Germline V gene lookup returns CDR1 LNHDA and CDR2 SQIVND (reference sequence). This CDR3 has 14 residues. Trimming took 5 bases from V and 5 from J, leaving 16 bases between them. Written as DNA, the CDR3 is TGTGCCAGTAGTTGGGCTAGCGAGTCCCACGAGCAGTACTTC. Amino acids: CASSWASESHEQYF.

The chain is built from TRBV27 and TRBJ2-6; D uncertain. The length of the CDR3 is 13 residues. V was shortened by 7 bases and J by 0 bases, with 4 bases between the two germline ends. CDR1 and CDR2 (germline): MNHEY, SMNVEV (reference sequence). The CDR3 sequence is CASTSSGANVLTF. In DNA, the CDR3 is TGTGCCAGCACCAGCTCTGGGGCCAACGTCCTGACTTTC. Full variable domain (rest looked up from reference TRBV27 and TRBJ2-6): EAQVTQNPRYLITVTGKKLTVTCSQNMNHEYMSWYRQDPGLGLRQIYYSMNVEVTDKGDVPEGYKVSRKEKRNFPLILESPSPNQTSLYFCASTSSGANVLTFGAGSRLTVL.

This chain links TRBV15 with TRBJ2-3; a possible D gene is TRBD2 (5 bases). The CDR3 extends over 14 amino acids. Trimming took off 5 bases at V and 4 bases at J, with 13 bases between the two ends. Germline CDR1 and CDR2: LNHNV and YYDKDF (reference sequence). CDR3 protein: CATSRQAEADTQYF. The CDR3 DNA is TGTGCCACCAGCCGTCAAGCGGAGGCAGATACGCAGTATTTT.